This note documents a single TCR beta chain sequence. In its sample, this clone was seen once. No cognate antigen has been identified for it. No base quality information exists; no much larger clone differs at one position. Using the deep immunoSEQ assay, TCR CDR3 regions were amplified from genomic DNA by multiplex PCR. For each cell subset, the extracted genomic DNA was distributed evenly across all wells of several immunoSEQ 96-well plates, and each plate served as one replicate. For sorted subsets, each replicate PCR was loaded with about 0.2 ug genomic DNA, equivalent to approximately 27,000 T cell genomes. The purified libraries were quantified using a Qubit 3.0 fluorometer, sized with a Bioanalyzer 2100, and then quantified again using the KAPA Library Quantification kit. Every immunoSEQ 96-well plate was sequenced on a dedicated single-read 150-cycle Illumina NextSeq 550 flow cell. As for how the authors treated the data: Because the immunoSEQ output held only junctional sequences and lacked quality scores, the filtering could not match the filtering applied to full-length reads. To assign V/J genes and CDR3, sequences were annotated using PyIR, a Python wrapper for IgBLAST v1.9, with IMGT germline references. Reads were filtered out if the reads had weak V/J assignments (E-value above 1e-6), no CDR3, stop codons, out-of-frame junctions, or ambiguous translated residues. V3J clonotypes were defined as sequences sharing the same inferred V gene, J gene, and CDR3 amino acid sequence. Percentage overlap between repertoires was computed as shared unique clonotypes divided by the size of the smaller repertoire. Three approaches were used to assess repertoire richness: RTK rarefaction, the Chao1 estimator, and Recon v2.1 estimates of unobserved clonotypes. Generation probabilities for all TCRbeta clonotypes obtained by the gDNA method from a few donors were computed using OLGA. The clones in this table, taken by TCRdb from immuneACCESS, are in-frame only. Not every clone is retained; where verified, under half of the shortfall comes from an unresolved V gene, and the cause of the rest is unknown. V, J and clone size are those of that table, while D and trimming were read from the DNA. The sample table records under 850,000 clones; around 77% of these occur just once. The top ten hold 1.8% of the sample.

This sample is part of a study of shared clonotypes between healthy human individuals (dated by TCRdb to 2020 to 2022). In the study overall: Two women and a few men aged 18 to 49 years were included in the cohort. Per donor, three plates each were used for CD4 naive and CD4 memory, two for CD8 naive, and one for CD8 memory. To estimate repertoire size and how much clonotypes are shared between individuals, the study performed deep sequencing of blood TCR repertoires from roughly five healthy adults. Libraries were prepared and TCR repertoires were sequenced by different laboratories using diverse techniques, in order to increase sequencing depth and limit assay-specific biases. Leukapheresis yielded between about 0.85 and 10 billion PBMCs per donor. The paper's findings and limits, for the study overall: The genetic and exposure-history diversity represented was limited by the small number of donors. Higher generation probabilities were observed for clonotypes shared by all four sorted-subset donors than for non-shared clonotypes. Only blood was sampled, and tissue TCR repertoires likely differ from those in blood. Rarefaction of sorted-subset datasets indicated incomplete sequencing despite the large sequencing depth. Sharing across a handful of donors was observed for approximately 5% of naive CD4, over 3% of naive CD8, 2% to 2.5% of memory CD4, and less than 0.45% of memory CD8 clonotypes. Pairwise subsampling led to the expectation that sequencing depth would affect the degree of clonotype sharing among donors. Estimated clonotype richness was generally larger for naive than for memory subsets.

In the germline V gene, CDR1 corresponds to ENHRY and CDR2 to SYGVKD. V lost 4 bases and J lost 2 bases; the stretch between them is 3 bases long. The CDR3 contains 11 residues, cysteine and phenylalanine counted. The retained sequence is limited to the CDR3, 33 bases, with the frame set at the first base. The donors were healthy, HIV-negative adults with no recently reported acute infections or vaccinations. Only Caucasian adults living in Nashville, Tennessee, USA were represented among the donors. CD4+ T cells were enriched by magnetic negative selection; naive cells were then positively selected on CD45RA, and the negative fraction formed the memory subset. Blood was obtained by leukapheresis, after which PBMCs were separated by Ficoll-Histopaque density gradient centrifugation and cryopreserved in liquid nitrogen vapor phase. Analytical flow cytometry was used to check the purity and quantity of every magnetically sorted T cell population. Genomic DNA was isolated from every sorted fraction and measured by UV absorbance on a Nanodrop 2000c.

The V and J genes are TRBV10-3 and TRBJ2-7; the D gene cannot be named for sure. What was sequenced was memory CD4+ T cells sorted from blood. Interpreted using the paper, the cell subset or site label stands for: CD45RA-negative fraction. The sequence was collected from a woman aged 30 to 39 in good health. The CDR3 protein sequence reads: CAISAAYEQYF. The DNA is TGTGCCATCAGTGCGGCCTACGAGCAGTACTTC.